Below are 11 T cell receptor beta chains sequenced from a single sample in a study of T cell responses to AZD1222 COVID-19 vaccine. The repertoire was sequenced with immunoSEQ multiplex PCR; TCRdb's copy has only in-frame clones and lacks some. Among more than 90,000 clones listed, roughly 84% were seen once. This sample comprised peripheral blood, obtained on day 0 of AZD1222 vaccination. These receptors were obtained from an adult in good health.

The V and J genes are TRBV5-6 and TRBJ1-2; D is unclear. V was cut by 0 bases and J by 4 bases, with 10 bases left in between. Germline values: CDR1 SGHDT, CDR2 YYEEEE. The CDR3 consists of 14 residues. CDR3 sequence: CASSLEDLVYGYTF. For the CDR3, the DNA is TGTGCCAGCAGCTTGGAGGACCTCGTCTATGGCTACACCTTC.

The CDR3 DNA follows: TGCGCCAGCAGCCAGGGGGAGAGCGGGAGTTTTCAAGAGACCCAGTACTTC. This codes for CASSQGESGSFQETQYF. J is TRBJ2-5 and V is TRBV4-3; TRBD2 matches 8 bases. CDR1 and CDR2 (germline): LGHNA, YSLEER. Losses at the gene ends were 3 bases for V and 2 bases for J; bases not matched to a gene: 11. The CDR3 totals 17 residues.

The chain is built from TRBV10-3 and TRBJ1-5; D ambiguous. Trimming stripped 4 bases from V and 7 bases from J, with 20 bases between. This CDR3 contains 16 residues. Germline CDR1 and CDR2: ENHRY and SYGVKD. CDR3: CAISATGSRSKQPQHF. CDR3 sequence (DNA): TGTGCCATCAGTGCCACCGGAAGCCGGTCCAAACAGCCCCAGCATTTT.

The chain combines TRBV6-2 or TRBV6-3 with TRBJ2-1; D is ambiguous. CDR3 length: 13 amino acids. The germline CDR1 and CDR2 sequences are MNHEY and SVGEGT. The ends were cut back, 0 bases at V and 4 bases at J, with 4 bases in the middle. DNA of the CDR3: TGTGCCAGCAGTTACTCACCTTACAATGAGCAGTTCTTC. Translated: CASSYSPYNEQFF.

This clone came up once. This sequence joins TRBV7-8 and TRBJ1-2; possibly TRBD1 for D (6 bases). CDR3 length: 12 residues. Trimming shortened V by 5 bases and J by 8 bases, and 12 bases separated the two germline ends. The germline V gene has CDR1 SGHVS and CDR2 FQNEAQ. CDR3 sequence reads: CASSPVGGGYTF. The CDR3 DNA reads as TGTGCCAGCAGCCCGGTCGGGGGCGGCTACACCTTC.

The chain joins TRBV27 to TRBJ2-1, with TRBD2 identical over 8 bases. Germline CDR1 reads MNHEY; CDR2 reads SMNVEV (reference sequence). The CDR3 spans 14 residues. Trimming removed 5 bases from V and 8 bases from J; junction bases left unmatched: 8. CDR3 region: CASSLRTSGHEQFF. CDR3 DNA sequence: TGTGCCAGCAGTCTCCGAACTAGCGGCCATGAGCAGTTCTTC.

This chain uses TRBV18 with TRBJ1-4, with D hard to call. The CDR3 runs 16 residues. Trimming took 3 bases from V and 3 from J, leaving 14 bases between them. Per the germline V gene, CDR1 is KGHSH and CDR2 is LQKENI. The CDR3: CASSPRSPPANEKLFF. The CDR3 DNA sequence: TGTGCCAGCTCACCTAGATCTCCCCCCGCTAATGAAAAACTGTTTTTT.

The V gene is TRBV27, the J gene TRBJ2-3, with 8 positions matching TRBD1. Germline assignment: CDR1 MNHEY and CDR2 SMNVEV (reference sequence). V gave up 5 bases and J gave up 3 bases; unmatched junction bases: 7. CDR3 length equals 15 residues. Here the CDR3 reads CASSADRGGTDTQYF. The CDR3, as DNA: TGTGCCAGCAGTGCCGACAGGGGTGGGACAGATACGCAGTATTTT.

V and J are TRBV29-1 and TRBJ1-4, with no clear D. Trimming took 1 base from V and 10 from J, leaving 22 bases between them. The germline CDR1 and CDR2 sequences are SQVTM and ANQGSEA. CDR3 size: 16 residues. This chain's CDR3 is CSVEGAAAYEVGKLFF. In DNA, the CDR3 is TGCAGCGTTGAAGGGGCGGCAGCTTATGAGGTTGGAAAACTGTTTTTT.

This sequence joins TRBV2 and TRBJ2-3; D ambiguous. Germline assignment: CDR1 SNHLY and CDR2 FYNNEI. CDR3 size: 13 residues. V was clipped by 5 bases and J by 2 bases, with 8 bases between them. In DNA form, the CDR3 reads TGTGCCAGCAGTCTCGGGTACACAGATACGCAGTATTTT. Protein product: CASSLGYTDTQYF. Full variable domain (remainder filled in from reference TRBV2 and TRBJ2-3): EPEVTQTPSHQVTQMGQEVILRCVPISNHLYFYWYRQILGQKVEFLVSFYNNEISEKSEIFDDQFSVERPDGSNFTLKIRSTKLEDSAMYFCASSLGYTDTQYFGPGTRLTVL.

This chain uses TRBV25-1 with TRBJ1-5; D uncertain. The CDR3 contains 14 residues. Per germline, CDR1 MGHDK and CDR2 SYGVNS. The V gene lost 5 bases and the J gene lost 6 bases, with 14 bases spanning the gap. This chain's CDR3 is CASSTLKGSQPQHF. The CDR3 nucleotides read TGTGCCAGCAGTACTCTTAAAGGGAGTCAGCCCCAGCATTTT. Full variable domain (rest looked up from reference TRBV25-1 and TRBJ1-5): EADIYQTPRYLVIGTGKKITLECSQTMGHDKMYWYQQDPGMELHLIHYSYGVNSTEKGDLSSESTVSRIRTEHFPLTLESARPSHTSQYLCASSTLKGSQPQHFGDGTRLSIL.